The sequence of this TCR beta chain was determined in a study of T-cell memory formation after mild COVID-19. Notes on the study in general: Pre-infection memory harbored some responding clones, suggesting cross-reactive memory joined. Second-wave clones that peaked on day 37 lacked confirmed SARS-CoV-2 specificity. Contracting clones localized mainly to CM and EM when CD4+ and mainly to EMRA when CD8+.

J gave up 4 bases and V 8 bases, and 19 bases lay outside the gene matches. Germline V CDR1 and CDR2: SGHAT, FQNNGV. The length of the CDR3 is 18 residues. This clonotype was seen a few times. As yet, its antigen is unknown. TCR alpha and TCR beta cDNA libraries with sample barcodes and UMIs came from 5'RACE using constant-segment primers. TCRdb reanalysed the 5' RACE reads using MiXCR and keeps one entry per CDR3 protein. The data hold roughly 380,000 distinct CDR3 sequences, with around 27% observed a single time. The receptor was isolated from an adult woman who had mild COVID-19 (a few samples of this study predate the infection). Cell type and time point are not known. The source material was PBMCs or a T cell subset sorted from them (not recorded which). This chain connects TRBV11-2 to TRBJ2-5, with 10 positions matching TRBD2. The CDR3 DNA reads TGTGCCAGCGCCCTCCTGCGTGAGCGGGGGGGCCATAGAGAGACCCAGTACTTC. Amino acids: CASALLRERGGHRETQYF. Variable domain in full (rest from reference TRBV11-2 and TRBJ2-5): EAGVAQSPRYKIIEKRQSVAFWCNPISGHATLYWYQQILGQGPKLLIQFQNNGVVDDSQLPKDRFSAERLKGVDSTLKIQPAKLEDSAVYLCASALLRERGGHRETQYFGPGTRLLVL.